The TCR beta chain under discussion was sequenced for a study of cytomegalovirus exposure and HLA in healthy donors (dated by TCRdb to the late 2010s). In terms of the full investigation: The 666 repertoires of the first cohort and the 120 validation repertoires were produced on the same platform, according to a later analysis. The study aimed to test whether signatures of past pathogen exposure could be identified by cataloging public T cell receptors. A separate validation cohort of over a hundred different subjects was used in addition to the 666-subject first cohort. To predict cytomegalovirus infection status, the study brought together high-throughput TCR immunosequencing, statistical association of individual TCRs with disease status, and machine learning.

The library was made by the immunoSEQ multiplex PCR assay. Regarding the original processing steps: To diagnose cytomegalovirus status from the catalog of TCR beta chain sequences, a statistical classification framework was built. TCRdb's version of the immuneACCESS table is confined to in-frame rearrangements and falls short of the full clone set. An unresolved V gene accounts for under half of the shortfall where checked; the remainder is of unknown origin. The DNA gave D and trimming, while V, J and clone size come from that table. The sample contains about 300,000 clones, around nine tenths of them found a single time. About 0.86% of the sample belongs to the ten largest clones. General study outcomes and caveats: In both the original and validation cohorts, the classifier was reported to diagnose cytomegalovirus status with high specificity and sensitivity. A later analysis found that TCRs clustered in the first cohort also tended to co-occur in the 120 or so validation repertoires, with more than 90% of cluster scores above 0. In vitro tests confirmed that a few of the cytomegalovirus-associated TCR beta chains recognize cytomegalovirus antigens. The study listed 150 to 200 TCR beta chains as associated with cytomegalovirus. A later analysis lacked HLA typing for the validation cohort, so it scored co-occurrence in that cohort across all 110 or so repertoires. The authors suggested that the approach could potentially be extended to other disease states and immunological phenotypes. Across donors, most TCR sequences were observed very rarely, whereas some public TCRs were present in many individuals.

The donors were included in the validation cohort of roughly 130 subjects, a group kept apart from the approximately 700-subject first cohort. Concerning this clone itself: It lacks a known antigen. Per-base qualities were not stored, and no clone one base away is much larger.

The V end gives up 0 bases and the J end 5 bases, leaving 8 bases in the junction not matched to a gene. CDR1 and CDR2 were assigned from the germline V gene as LGHNA and YSLEER. Inclusive of the bounding cysteine and phenylalanine, the CDR3 is 17 residues long. Of the read, only the CDR3 DNA is kept; its 51 bases are in frame from base 1. The sequence is built from TRBV4-3 and TRBJ2-2; TRBD2 agrees with 8 junctional bases. Sequencing was performed on PBMCs. This TCR was recovered from a young woman in good health and CMV-seronegative. The sequence in DNA is TGCGCCAGCAGCCAAGATCAGGGACTAGTAGGGACCGGGGAGCTGTTTTTT. It translates to CASSQDQGLVGTGELFF.